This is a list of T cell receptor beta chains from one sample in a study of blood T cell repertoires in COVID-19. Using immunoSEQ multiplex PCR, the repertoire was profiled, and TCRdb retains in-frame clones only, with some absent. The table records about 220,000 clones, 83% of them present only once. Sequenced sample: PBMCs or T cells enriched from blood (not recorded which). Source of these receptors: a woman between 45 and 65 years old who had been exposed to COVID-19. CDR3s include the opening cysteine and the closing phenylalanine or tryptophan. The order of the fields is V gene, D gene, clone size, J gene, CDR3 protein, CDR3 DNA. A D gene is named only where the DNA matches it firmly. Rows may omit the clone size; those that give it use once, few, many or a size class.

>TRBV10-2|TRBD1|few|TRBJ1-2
CASRADRDGYTF
TGCGCCAGCAGGGCTGACAGGGATGGCTACACCTTC
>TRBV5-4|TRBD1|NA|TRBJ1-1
CASWQGARYTEAFF
TGTGCCAGCTGGCAGGGGGCGCGGTACACTGAAGCTTTCTTT
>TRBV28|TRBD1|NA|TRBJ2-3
CASSRRTGDTDTQYF
TGTGCCAGCAGCCGACGGACAGGAGACACAGATACGCAGTATTTT
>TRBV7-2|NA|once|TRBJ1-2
CASSLSQGSPLYTF
TGTGCCAGCAGCTTATCACAGGGAAGCCCTCTCTACACCTTC
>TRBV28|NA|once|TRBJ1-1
CASWRTEAFF
TGTGCCAGCTGGAGAACTGAAGCTTTCTTT
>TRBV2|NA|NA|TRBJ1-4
CATQTAGEKLFF
TGTGCCACCCAGACAGCCGGGGAAAAACTGTTTTTT
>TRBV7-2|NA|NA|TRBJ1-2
CASSLGASANYGYTF
TGTGCCAGCAGCTTAGGGGCTTCAGCTAACTATGGCTACACCTTC
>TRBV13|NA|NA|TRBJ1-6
CASSLQGSPLHF
TGTGCCAGCAGCTTACAGGGTTCACCCCTCCACTTT
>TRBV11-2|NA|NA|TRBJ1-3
CASSLKTYSGNTIYF
TGTGCCAGCAGCTTAAAAACCTACTCTGGAAACACCATATATTTT
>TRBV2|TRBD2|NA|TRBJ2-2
CASSENSGAGELFF
TGTGCCAGCAGTGAGAACAGCGGGGCCGGGGAGCTGTTTTTT
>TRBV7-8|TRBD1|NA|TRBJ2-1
CASSQTGDYYNEQFF
TGTGCCAGCAGCCAAACAGGGGATTACTACAATGAGCAGTTCTTC
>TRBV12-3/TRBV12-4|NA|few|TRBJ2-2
CASRRQAGELFF
TGTGCCAGCAGACGACAGGCCGGGGAGCTGTTTTTT
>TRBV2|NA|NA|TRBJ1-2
CASRGGADHGYTF
TGTGCCAGCCGAGGGGGGGCGGACCATGGCTACACCTTC
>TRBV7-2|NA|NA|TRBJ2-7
CASSQLGHSDYEQYF
TGTGCCAGCAGTCAACTGGGACACTCAGACTACGAGCAGTACTTC
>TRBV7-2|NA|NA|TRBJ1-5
CASSSGGGMEPQHF
TGTGCCAGCAGCTCCGGCGGGGGAATGGAACCCCAGCATTTT
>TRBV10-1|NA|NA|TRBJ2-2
CASSQSGGELFF
TGCGCCAGCAGTCAATCAGGGGGGGAGCTGTTTTTT
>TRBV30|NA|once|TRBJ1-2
CAWSSLPGQVYGYTF
TGTGCCTGGAGTTCATTACCGGGACAAGTTTATGGCTACACCTTC
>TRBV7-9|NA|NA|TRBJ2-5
CASSPIPGKTQYF
TGTGCCAGCAGCCCCATACCGGGAAAGACCCAGTACTTC
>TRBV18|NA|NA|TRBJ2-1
CASSPTSLEQFF
TGTGCCAGCTCACCTACTAGCCTAGAGCAGTTCTTC
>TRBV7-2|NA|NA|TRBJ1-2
CASSHNANGYTF
TGTGCCAGCAGCCACAACGCAAATGGCTACACCTTC
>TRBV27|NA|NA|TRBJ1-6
CASSLGWSSPLHF
TGTGCCAGCAGTTTAGGCTGGAGTTCACCCCTCCACTTT
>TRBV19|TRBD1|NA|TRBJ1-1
CASSQGQGVGEAFF
TGTGCCAGTAGCCAGGGACAGGGGGTCGGTGAAGCTTTCTTT
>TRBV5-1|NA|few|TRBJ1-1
CASSLSAANTEAFF
TGCGCCAGCAGCTTGTCGGCGGCAAACACTGAAGCTTTCTTT
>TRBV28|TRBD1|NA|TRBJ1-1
CASSLSGGVFSAFF
TGTGCCAGCAGTTTATCAGGGGGCGTTTTTTCGGCTTTCTTT
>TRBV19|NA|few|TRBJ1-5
CASRQQGNQPQHF
TGTGCCAGTAGACAACAGGGAAATCAGCCCCAGCATTTT
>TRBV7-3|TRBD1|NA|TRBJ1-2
CASSLYQGAGGYTF
TGTGCCAGCAGCTTATACCAGGGGGCAGGGGGCTACACCTTC
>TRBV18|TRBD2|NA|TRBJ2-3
CASSPSGTSGLNTDTQYF
TGTGCCAGCTCACCGTCCGGGACTAGCGGGCTGAACACAGATACGCAGTATTTT
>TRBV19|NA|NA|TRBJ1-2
CASSMADFYGYTF
TGTGCCAGTAGTATGGCAGATTTCTATGGCTACACCTTC
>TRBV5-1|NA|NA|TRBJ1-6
CASSLGWDKYNSPLHF
TGCGCCAGCAGCTTGGGATGGGACAAATATAATTCACCCCTCCACTTT
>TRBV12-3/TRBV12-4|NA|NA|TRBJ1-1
CASSSWGGEAFF
TGTGCCAGCAGTTCCTGGGGGGGTGAAGCTTTCTTT
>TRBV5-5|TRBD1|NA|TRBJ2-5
CASSVLQGVQETQYF
TGTGCCAGCAGCGTATTACAGGGGGTCCAAGAGACCCAGTACTTC
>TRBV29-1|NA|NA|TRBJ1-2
CSVGQDYGYTF
TGCAGCGTTGGGCAGGACTATGGCTACACCTTC
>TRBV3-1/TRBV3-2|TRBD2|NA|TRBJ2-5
CASSQGLADQETQYF
TGTGCCAGCAGCCAAGGACTAGCGGATCAAGAGACCCAGTACTTC
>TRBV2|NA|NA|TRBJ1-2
CASSADSYGYTF
TGTGCCAGCAGTGCTGACAGCTATGGCTACACCTTC
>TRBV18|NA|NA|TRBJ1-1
CASSPRGGNGLNTEAFF
TGTGCCAGCTCACCCCGGGGGGGAAATGGATTGAACACTGAAGCTTTCTTT
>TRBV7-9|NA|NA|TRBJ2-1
CASSLTRGTSYNEQFF
TGTGCCAGCAGCTTGACCCGGGGGACCTCCTACAATGAGCAGTTCTTC
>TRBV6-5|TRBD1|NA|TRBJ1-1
CASRAPTGDTEAFF
TGTGCCAGCAGGGCACCGACAGGGGACACTGAAGCTTTCTTT
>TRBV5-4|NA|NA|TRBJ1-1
CASSRGGNTEAFF
TGTGCCAGCAGCCGGGGGGGAAACACTGAAGCTTTCTTT
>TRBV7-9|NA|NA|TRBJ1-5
CASSFPGNQPQHF
TGTGCCAGCAGCTTTCCAGGAAATCAGCCCCAGCATTTT
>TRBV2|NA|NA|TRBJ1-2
CAREESIYGYTF
TGTGCCAGGGAGGAGTCGATCTATGGCTACACCTTC
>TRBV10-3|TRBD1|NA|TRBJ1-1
CAISEGTGYTEAFF
TGTGCCATCAGTGAGGGGACAGGGTACACTGAAGCTTTCTTT
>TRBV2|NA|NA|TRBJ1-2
CASSDEISIYGYTF
TGTGCCAGCAGTGATGAGATTTCAATCTATGGCTACACCTTC
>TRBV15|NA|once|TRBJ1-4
CATSREVGAVSEKLFF
TGTGCCACCAGCAGAGAGGTCGGAGCAGTCAGTGAAAAACTGTTTTTT
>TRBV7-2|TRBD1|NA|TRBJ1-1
CASSPFGQGVTEAFF
TGTGCCAGCTCGCCCTTTGGACAGGGGGTGACTGAAGCTTTCTTT